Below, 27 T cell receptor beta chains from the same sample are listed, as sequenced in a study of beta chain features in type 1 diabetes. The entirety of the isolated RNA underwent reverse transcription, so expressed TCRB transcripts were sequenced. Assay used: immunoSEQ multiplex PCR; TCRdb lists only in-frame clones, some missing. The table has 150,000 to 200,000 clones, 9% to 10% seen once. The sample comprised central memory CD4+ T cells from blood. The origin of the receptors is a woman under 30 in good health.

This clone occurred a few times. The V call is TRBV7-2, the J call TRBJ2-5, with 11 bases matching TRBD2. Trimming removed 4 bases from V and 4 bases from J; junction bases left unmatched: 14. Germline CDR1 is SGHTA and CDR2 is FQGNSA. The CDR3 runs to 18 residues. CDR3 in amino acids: CASSSPGGSGGAVETQYF. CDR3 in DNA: TGTGCCAGCAGCTCCCCGGGTGGTAGCGGGGGGGCCGTAGAGACCCAGTACTTC.

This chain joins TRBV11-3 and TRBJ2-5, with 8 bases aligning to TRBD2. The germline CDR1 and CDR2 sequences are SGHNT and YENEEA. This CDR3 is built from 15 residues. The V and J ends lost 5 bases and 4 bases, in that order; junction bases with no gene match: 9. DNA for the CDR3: TGTGCCAGCAGCCCTGGACTAGCCGGAGGAGAGACCCAGTACTTC. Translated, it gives CASSPGLAGGETQYF.

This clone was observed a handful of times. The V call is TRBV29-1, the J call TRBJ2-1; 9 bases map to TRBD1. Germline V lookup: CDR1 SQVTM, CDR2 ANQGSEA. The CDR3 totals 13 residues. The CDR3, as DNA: TGCAGTTCTTCAGGGACAGGGCACAATGAGCAGTTCTTC. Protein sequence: CSSSGTGHNEQFF.

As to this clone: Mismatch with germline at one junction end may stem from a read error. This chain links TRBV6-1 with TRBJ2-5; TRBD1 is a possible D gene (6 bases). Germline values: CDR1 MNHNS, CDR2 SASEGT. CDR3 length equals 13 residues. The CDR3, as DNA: TGTGCCATCAGTGAGTCAGGGGAAGAGACCCAGTACTTC. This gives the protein CAISESGEETQYF.

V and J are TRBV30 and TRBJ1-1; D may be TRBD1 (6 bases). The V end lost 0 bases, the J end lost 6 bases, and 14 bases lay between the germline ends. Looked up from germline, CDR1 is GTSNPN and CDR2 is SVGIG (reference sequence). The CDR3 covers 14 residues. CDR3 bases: TGTGCCTGGAGTGTAAAGGGCAGGGGCGCTGAAGCTTTCTTT. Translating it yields CAWSVKGRGAEAFF.

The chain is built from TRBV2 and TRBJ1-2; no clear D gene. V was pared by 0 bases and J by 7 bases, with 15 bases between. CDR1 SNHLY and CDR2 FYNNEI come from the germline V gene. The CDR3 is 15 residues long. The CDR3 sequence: CASSEALRGLGGYTF. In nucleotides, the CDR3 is TGTGCCAGCAGTGAAGCGCTTCGTGGGCTGGGTGGCTACACCTTC.

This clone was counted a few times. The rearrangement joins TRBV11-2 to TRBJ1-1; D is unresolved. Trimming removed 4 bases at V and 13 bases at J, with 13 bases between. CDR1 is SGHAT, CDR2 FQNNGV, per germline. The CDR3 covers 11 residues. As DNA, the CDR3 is TGTGCCAGCAGCTCGGGCCAGCGGGTTTTCTTT. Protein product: CASSSGQRVFF.

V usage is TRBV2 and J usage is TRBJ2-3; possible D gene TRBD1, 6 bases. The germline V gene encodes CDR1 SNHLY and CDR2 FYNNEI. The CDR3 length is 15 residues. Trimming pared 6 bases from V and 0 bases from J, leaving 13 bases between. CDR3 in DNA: TGTGCCAGCAGATATAGGACAGCTAGCACAGATACGCAGTATTTT. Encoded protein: CASRYRTASTDTQYF.

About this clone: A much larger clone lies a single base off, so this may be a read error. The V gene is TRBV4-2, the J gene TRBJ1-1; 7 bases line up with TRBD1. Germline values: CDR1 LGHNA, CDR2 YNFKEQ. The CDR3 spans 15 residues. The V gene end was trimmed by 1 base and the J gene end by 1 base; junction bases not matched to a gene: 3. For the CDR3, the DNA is TGTGCCAGCAGCCAAGGGGCAGGGGGGAACACTGAAGCTTTCTTT. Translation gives CASSQGAGGNTEAFF.

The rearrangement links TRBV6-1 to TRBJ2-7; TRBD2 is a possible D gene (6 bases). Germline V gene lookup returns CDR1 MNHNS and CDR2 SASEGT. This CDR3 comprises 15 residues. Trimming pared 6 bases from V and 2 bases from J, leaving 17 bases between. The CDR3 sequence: CASSPQGGDAYEQYF. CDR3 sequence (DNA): TGTGCCAGCAGCCCTCAGGGCGGGGACGCCTACGAGCAGTACTTC.

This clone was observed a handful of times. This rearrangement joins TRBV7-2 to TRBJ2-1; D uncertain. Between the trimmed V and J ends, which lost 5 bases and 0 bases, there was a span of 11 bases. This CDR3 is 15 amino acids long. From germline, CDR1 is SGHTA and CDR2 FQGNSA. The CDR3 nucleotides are TGTGCCAGCAGCCCCGACATGAGCTCCTACAATGAGCAGTTCTTC. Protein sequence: CASSPDMSSYNEQFF.

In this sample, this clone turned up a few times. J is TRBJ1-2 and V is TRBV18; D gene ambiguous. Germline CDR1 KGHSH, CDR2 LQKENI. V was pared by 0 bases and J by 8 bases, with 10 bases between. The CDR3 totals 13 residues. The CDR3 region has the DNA TGTGCCAGCTCACCACCGTCCCTTCCCGGCTACACCTTC. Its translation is CASSPPSLPGYTF.

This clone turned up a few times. In nucleotides, the CDR3 is TGTGCCAGCTCACTAACGCCCTCCGGCTCTGGAAACACCATATATTTT. As protein: CASSLTPSGSGNTIYF. V gene TRBV18 combines with J gene TRBJ1-3; no clear D gene. V lost 4 bases, J lost 0 bases, and 13 bases lay in between. This CDR3 has 16 amino acids. Per germline, CDR1 KGHSH and CDR2 LQKENI.

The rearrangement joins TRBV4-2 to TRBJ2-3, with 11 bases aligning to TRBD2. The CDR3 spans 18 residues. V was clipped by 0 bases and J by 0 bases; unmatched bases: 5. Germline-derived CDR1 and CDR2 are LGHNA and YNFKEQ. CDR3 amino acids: CASSQDQGLAESTDTQYF. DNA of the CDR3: TGTGCCAGCAGCCAAGATCAGGGACTAGCGGAGAGCACAGATACGCAGTATTTT.

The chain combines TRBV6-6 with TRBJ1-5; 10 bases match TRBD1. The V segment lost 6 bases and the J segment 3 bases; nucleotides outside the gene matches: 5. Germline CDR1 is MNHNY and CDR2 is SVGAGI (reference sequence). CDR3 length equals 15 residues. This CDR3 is CASRLGQGNNQPQHF. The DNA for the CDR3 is TGTGCCAGCAGACTGGGACAGGGGAACAATCAGCCCCAGCATTTT.

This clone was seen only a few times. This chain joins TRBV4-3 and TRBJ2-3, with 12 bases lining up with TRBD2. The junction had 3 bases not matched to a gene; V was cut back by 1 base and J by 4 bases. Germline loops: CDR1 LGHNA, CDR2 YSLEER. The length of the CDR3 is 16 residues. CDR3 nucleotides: TGCGCCAGCAGCCAAGTAGGACTAGCGGGGTCAGATACGCAGTATTTT. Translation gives CASSQVGLAGSDTQYF.

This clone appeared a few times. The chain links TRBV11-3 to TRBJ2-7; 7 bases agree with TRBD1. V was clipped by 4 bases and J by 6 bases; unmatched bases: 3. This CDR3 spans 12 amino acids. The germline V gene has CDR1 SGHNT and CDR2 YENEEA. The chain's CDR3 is CASSSTGREQYF. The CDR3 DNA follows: TGTGCCAGCAGCTCGACAGGGCGCGAGCAGTACTTC.

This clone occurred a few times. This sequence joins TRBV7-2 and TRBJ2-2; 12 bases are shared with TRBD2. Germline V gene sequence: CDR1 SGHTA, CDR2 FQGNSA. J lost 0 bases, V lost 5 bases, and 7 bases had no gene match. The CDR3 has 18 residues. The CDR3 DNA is TGTGCCAGCAGCGCTCGACTAGCGGGGGCGACGAACACCGGGGAGCTGTTTTTT. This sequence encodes CASSARLAGATNTGELFF.

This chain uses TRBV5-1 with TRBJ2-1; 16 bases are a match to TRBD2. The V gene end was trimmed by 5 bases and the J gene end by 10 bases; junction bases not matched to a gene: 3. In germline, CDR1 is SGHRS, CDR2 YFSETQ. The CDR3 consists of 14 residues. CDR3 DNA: TGCGCCAGCAGGACGGGACTAGCGGGAGGGGAGCAGTTCTTC. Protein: CASRTGLAGGEQFF.

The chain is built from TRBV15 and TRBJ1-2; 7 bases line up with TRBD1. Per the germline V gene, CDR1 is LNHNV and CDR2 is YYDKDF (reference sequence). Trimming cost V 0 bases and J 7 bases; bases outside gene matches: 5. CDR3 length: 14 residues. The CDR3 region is CATSRDKTGSGYTF. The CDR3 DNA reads TGTGCCACCAGCAGAGACAAGACAGGGAGTGGCTACACCTTC.

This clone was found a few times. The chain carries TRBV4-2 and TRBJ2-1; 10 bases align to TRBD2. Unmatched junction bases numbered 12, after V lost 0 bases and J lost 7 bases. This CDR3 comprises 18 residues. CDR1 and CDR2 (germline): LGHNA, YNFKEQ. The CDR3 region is CASSQDPGSSGSGNEQFF. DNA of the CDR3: TGTGCCAGCAGCCAAGACCCCGGATCTAGCGGGAGTGGAAATGAGCAGTTCTTC.

CDR3 amino acids: CASSEEQSSPLHF. The CDR3 DNA follows: TGTGCCAGCAGTGAAGAACAGTCGTCTCCCCTCCACTTT. V is TRBV2 and J is TRBJ1-6; D not certain. This CDR3 spans 13 amino acids. Germline CDR1 reads SNHLY; CDR2 reads FYNNEI. Trimming removed 1 base from V and 13 bases from J, with 11 bases in between. The variable domain in full, completed from reference TRBV2 and TRBJ1-6, reads EPEVTQTPSHQVTQMGQEVILRCVPISNHLYFYWYRQILGQKVEFLVSFYNNEISEKSEIFDDQFSVERPDGSNFTLKIRSTKLEDSAMYFCASSEEQSSPLHFGNGTRLTVT.

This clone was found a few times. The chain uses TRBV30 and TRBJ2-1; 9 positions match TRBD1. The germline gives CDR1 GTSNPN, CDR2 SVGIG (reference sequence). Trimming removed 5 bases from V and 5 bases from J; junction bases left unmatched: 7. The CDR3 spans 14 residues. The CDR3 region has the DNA TGTGCCTGGGATCGACAGGGGGTAGACAATGAGCAGTTCTTC. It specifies CAWDRQGVDNEQFF.

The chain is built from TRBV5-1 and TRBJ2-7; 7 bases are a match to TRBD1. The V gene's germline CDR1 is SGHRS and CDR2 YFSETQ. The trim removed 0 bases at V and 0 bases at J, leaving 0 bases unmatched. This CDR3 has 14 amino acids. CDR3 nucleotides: TGCGCCAGCAGCTTGGGGGACAGCTCCTACGAGCAGTACTTC. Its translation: CASSLGDSSYEQYF.

CDR3 loop: CASSLAARDTQYF. CDR3 DNA sequence: TGTGCCAGCAGCTTAGCTGCTAGAGATACGCAGTATTTT. The V gene is TRBV7-2, the J gene TRBJ2-3; no reliable D call. The CDR3 totals 13 residues. V lost 0 bases and J lost 5, with 6 bases in between. Germline loops: CDR1 SGHTA, CDR2 FQGNSA.

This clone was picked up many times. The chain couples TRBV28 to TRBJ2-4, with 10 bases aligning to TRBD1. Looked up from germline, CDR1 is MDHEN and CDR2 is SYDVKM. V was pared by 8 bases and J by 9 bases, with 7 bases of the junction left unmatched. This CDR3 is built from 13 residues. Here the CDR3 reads CASGTGDRSIQYF. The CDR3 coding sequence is TGTGCCAGCGGGACAGGGGATAGGAGCATTCAGTACTTC.

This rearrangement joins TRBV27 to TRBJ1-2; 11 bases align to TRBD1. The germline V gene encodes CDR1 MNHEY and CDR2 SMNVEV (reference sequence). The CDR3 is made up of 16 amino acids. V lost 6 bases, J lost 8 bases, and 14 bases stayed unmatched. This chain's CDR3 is CASSGTGGTHRWGYTF. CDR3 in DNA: TGTGCCAGCAGCGGGACAGGGGGGACCCATCGTTGGGGCTACACCTTC.